Each of the 30 T cell receptor beta chains below was sequenced from the same sample in a study of T cell repertoires in cytomegalovirus infection. TCRdb redid the calling of the reads with MiXCR, one entry per CDR3 protein. The table shows approximately 200,000 distinct CDR3 sequences, with 22% occurring only once. The sequenced material came from CD8+ T cells from PBMCs. Receptors were obtained from a human donor in good health (CMV status not recorded). Some clones in this sample may be carry-over from other donors' samples.

The chain carries TRBV2 and TRBJ2-4, with 7 nucleotides matching TRBD1. The ends lost 6 bases at V and 4 bases at J; junction bases unmatched: 9. CDR1 is SNHLY, CDR2 FYNNEI, per germline. The CDR3 spans 15 residues. For the CDR3, the DNA is TGTGCCAGCAGCGTAGGGACAGACCTAAAAAACATTCAGTACTTC. This gives the protein CASSVGTDLKNIQYF.

This clonotype came up a few times. The chain couples TRBV28 to TRBJ2-7, with 7 bases matching TRBD1. The CDR3 is made up of 14 amino acids. Germline V gives CDR1 MDHEN, CDR2 SYDVKM. V lost 7 bases and J lost 0; bases outside the gene matches: 6. The CDR3, as DNA: TGTGCCAGCAAGCCGGGACAGAGCTCCTACGAGCAGTACTTC. Residues: CASKPGQSSYEQYF.

This clonotype was seen many times. J is TRBJ2-5 and V is TRBV12-3 or TRBV12-4; D ambiguous. CDR3 length: 12 residues. V was clipped by 5 bases and J by 5 bases, with 9 bases between them. The CDR3: CASSGLTETQYF. Here the CDR3 DNA reads TGTGCCAGCAGTGGCTTAACGGAGACCCAGTACTTC.

The V call is TRBV15, the J call TRBJ2-7; D gene unclear. This CDR3 spans 14 amino acids. In germline, CDR1 is LNHNV, CDR2 YYDKDF (reference sequence). V was pared by 1 base and J by 3 bases, with 10 bases between. Written as DNA, the CDR3 is TGTGCCACCAGCAGAGTGAACCACCTCTACGAGCAGTACTTC. It codes for CATSRVNHLYEQYF. The variable domain in full, completed from reference TRBV15 and TRBJ2-7, reads DAMVIQNPRYQVTQFGKPVTLSCSQTLNHNVMYWYQQKSSQAPKLLFHYYDKDFNNEADTPDNFQSRRPNTSFCFLDIRSPGLGDTAMYLCATSRVNHLYEQYFGPGTRLTVT.

This clonotype was detected ten times or more. The chain recombines TRBV7-2 with TRBJ2-7, with D possibly matching TRBD2 (6 bases). Germline V gene lookup returns CDR1 SGHTA and CDR2 FQGNSA. This CDR3 has 16 residues. Trimming removed 4 bases from V and 6 bases from J, with 22 bases in between. Here the CDR3 DNA reads TGTGCCAGCAGCTCACCATTGGCTGGGGGGAGCGGCGAGCAGTACTTC. Encoded protein: CASSSPLAGGSGEQYF.

The chain uses TRBV7-8 and TRBJ2-1, with TRBD2 matching over 12 bases. The CDR3 consists of 15 residues. Germline CDR1 is SGHVS and CDR2 is FQNEAQ. V was clipped by 4 bases and J by 10 bases; unmatched bases: 8. CDR3 bases: TGTGCCAGCAGCTCTACTAGCGGGGGGACCGAAGAGCAGTTCTTC. Translating it yields CASSSTSGGTEEQFF.

This clonotype was seen just once. This sequence joins TRBV4-1 and TRBJ1-1, with a possible D match to TRBD1 (6 bases). Trimming pared 0 bases from V and 8 bases from J, leaving 13 bases between. The germline V gene has CDR1 MGHRA and CDR2 YSYEKL. This CDR3 contains 14 residues. Here the CDR3 DNA reads TGCGCCAGCAGCCAAGATGAGGGGGGTTGGGAAGCTTTCTTT. Translating gives CASSQDEGGWEAFF.

The chain employs TRBV5-6 and TRBJ1-1; maybe TRBD1 (6 bases). The CDR3 covers 16 residues. Trimming removed 0 bases from V and 1 base from J, with 13 bases in between. Germline V gives CDR1 SGHDT, CDR2 YYEEEE. The CDR3 DNA reads as TGTGCCAGCAGCTTGGATTATACAGGGCAGAACACTGAAGCTTTCTTT. Translated: CASSLDYTGQNTEAFF.

At least ten counts were recorded for this clonotype. The chain recombines TRBV12-3 or TRBV12-4 with TRBJ1-5; no definite D call. The CDR3 has 13 residues. Trimming left V 5 bases short and J 2 bases short, with 7 bases between. The CDR3 DNA reads as TGTGCCAGCAGTCCTATGGGCAATCAGCCCCAGCATTTT. Translated, it gives CASSPMGNQPQHF.

In its sample, this clonotype was seen a few times. The V gene is TRBV28, the J gene TRBJ2-5, with 7 nucleotides matching TRBD1. V lost 3 bases, J lost 3 bases, and 10 bases stayed unmatched. The CDR3 has 16 amino acids. Germline-derived CDR1 and CDR2 are MDHEN and SYDVKM. The DNA of the CDR3 is TGTGCCAGCAGTTTTGTCCCGACAGGGAAAGAAGAGACCCAGTACTTC. Translation gives CASSFVPTGKEETQYF.

In this sample, this clonotype turned up many times. The chain has TRBV6-2 or TRBV6-3 and TRBJ2-1, with 9 bases that match TRBD2. CDR3 length equals 17 residues. The germline CDR1 and CDR2 sequences are MNHEY and SVGEGT. The junction had 6 bases not matched to a gene; V was cut back by 0 bases and J by 3 bases. In DNA, the CDR3 is TGTGCCAGCAGTTACTCCCCACCTAGCGGGGTCTACAATGAGCAGTTCTTC. Protein product: CASSYSPPSGVYNEQFF.

There are a few counts of this clonotype. This chain connects TRBV7-9 to TRBJ2-1; TRBD2 aligns across 9 bases. Germline V gene data show CDR1 as SEHNR and CDR2 as FQNEAQ (reference sequence). The CDR3 is made up of 18 amino acids. With 6 bases clipped from V and 0 bases from J, the junction kept 12 bases outside the gene matches. The CDR3 sequence is CASSFSGGDLNSYNEQFF. CDR3 nucleotide sequence: TGTGCCAGCAGTTTTAGCGGGGGCGACCTGAACTCCTACAATGAGCAGTTCTTC.

This clonotype was detected many times. The rearrangement links TRBV20-1 to TRBJ1-6, with D possibly matching TRBD1 (6 bases). The V and J ends lost 0 bases and 14 bases respectively, with 11 bases between them. Germline V gives CDR1 DFQATT, CDR2 SNEGSKA (reference sequence). This CDR3 is built from 12 residues. The CDR3 is CSARDPGAALHF. For the CDR3, the DNA is TGCAGTGCTAGAGATCCAGGGGCCGCCCTCCACTTT.

This chain links TRBV2 with TRBJ2-5, with no clear D. Trimming removed 2 bases at V and 5 bases at J, with 9 bases between. Germline loops: CDR1 SNHLY, CDR2 FYNNEI. The CDR3 contains 13 residues. The CDR3 DNA sequence: TGTGCCAGCAGTGAAATAGGGCTGGAGACCCAGTACTTC. Amino acids: CASSEIGLETQYF.

CDR3 sequence: CSVVETGKGATTEAFF. The CDR3 DNA is TGCAGCGTTGTGGAAACAGGGAAGGGAGCCACCACTGAAGCTTTCTTT. This sequence joins TRBV29-1 and TRBJ1-1; weak D call: TRBD1 (6 bases). The CDR3 covers 16 residues. Trimming stripped 4 bases from V and 4 bases from J, with 22 bases between. Germline V gene sequence: CDR1 SQVTM, CDR2 ANQGSEA.

This clonotype was found a few times. The chain has TRBV7-8 and TRBJ2-1; possible D gene TRBD1, 6 bases. The CDR3 runs to 15 residues. Trimming took 4 bases from V and 0 from J, leaving 10 bases between them. The germline CDR1 and CDR2 sequences are SGHVS and FQNEAQ. CDR3: CASSSQGSSYNEQFF. The DNA of the CDR3 is TGTGCCAGCAGCTCACAGGGAAGCTCCTACAATGAGCAGTTCTTC.

A remark on this clonotype: This may be a read error: a much more frequent sequence differs by one nucleotide. This chain joins TRBV28 and TRBJ2-1; a possible D gene is TRBD2 (6 bases). Germline V gene lookup returns CDR1 MDHEN and CDR2 SYDVKM. V lost 3 bases to trimming and J lost 4 bases, with 13 bases between them. The CDR3 covers 15 residues. The DNA of the CDR3 is TGTGCCAGCAGTTTTTTCCTAGCGTCGTACAATGAGCAGTTCTTC. This sequence encodes CASSFFLASYNEQFF.

The J gene is TRBJ2-6, the V gene TRBV18; the D call may be TRBD1 or TRBD2 (5 bases each). The CDR3 length is 16 residues. V lost 2 bases and J lost 3, with 11 bases in between. Per the germline V gene, CDR1 is KGHSH and CDR2 is LQKENI. The CDR3 DNA sequence: TGTGCCAGCTCACCAACCGGGACGAGTGGGGCCAACGTCCTGACTTTC. It specifies CASSPTGTSGANVLTF. The whole variable domain, remainder taken from reference TRBV18 and TRBJ2-6, is NAGVMQNPRHLVRRRGQEARLRCSPMKGHSHVYWYRQLPEEGLKFMVYLQKENIIDESGMPKERFSAEFPKEGPSILRIQQVVRGDSAAYFCASSPTGTSGANVLTFGAGSRLTVL.

The chain links TRBV20-1 to TRBJ2-1; D gene uncertain. This CDR3 comprises 16 residues. V gave up 0 bases and J gave up 6 bases, with 18 bases separating them. Germline V gives CDR1 DFQATT, CDR2 SNEGSKA (reference sequence). CDR3 residues: CSARDQLWGSSNEQFF. The CDR3 DNA follows: TGCAGTGCTAGAGACCAACTCTGGGGTAGCTCCAATGAGCAGTTCTTC.

This clonotype occurred a few times. This rearrangement joins TRBV9 to TRBJ1-2, with D possibly TRBD1 on 5 matching bases. Germline CDR1 reads SGDLS; CDR2 reads YYNGEE. V shed 4 bases and J shed 3 bases, with 10 bases lying between them. CDR3 length: 13 residues. The CDR3 reads CASSNRIYYGYTF. In nucleotides, the CDR3 is TGTGCCAGCAGCAACAGGATTTACTATGGCTACACCTTC.

The rearrangement links TRBV2 to TRBJ2-1, with 8 bases lining up with TRBD1. CDR1 and CDR2 (germline): SNHLY, FYNNEI. V shed 4 bases, J shed 8 bases, and the junction held 7 bases outside the gene matches. The CDR3 runs 14 residues. This CDR3 is CASSAPDRADEQFF. Written as DNA, the CDR3 is TGTGCCAGCAGTGCCCCGGACAGGGCGGATGAGCAGTTCTTC.

The rearrangement uses TRBV28 and TRBJ1-4; 8 bases are a match to TRBD1. V shed 7 bases and J 8 bases; nucleotides not matched to a gene: 12. Per germline, CDR1 MDHEN and CDR2 SYDVKM. The CDR3 is made up of 15 amino acids. CDR3 DNA sequence: TGTGCCAGCAAAACCCCCGTGACAGGGGACGAAAAACTGTTTTTT. It codes for CASKTPVTGDEKLFF.

The chain combines TRBV19 with TRBJ1-1; 9 bases agree with TRBD1. The germline CDR1 and CDR2 sequences are LNHDA and SQIVND (reference sequence). This CDR3 contains 14 residues. J lost 3 bases, V lost 9 bases, and 8 bases had no gene match. The CDR3 sequence is CASLRGDRDTEAFF. In nucleotides, the CDR3 is TGTGCCAGCTTAAGGGGGGACAGGGACACTGAAGCTTTCTTT. The variable domain in full, with the rest retrieved from reference TRBV19 and TRBJ1-1, is DGGITQSPKYLFRKEGQNVTLSCEQNLNHDAMYWYRQDPGQGLRLIYYSQIVNDFQKGDIAEGYSVSREKKESFPLTVTSAQKNPTAFYLCASLRGDRDTEAFFGQGTRLTVV.

This clonotype has only a few counts. One base away lies a much larger clone, so this may be a sequencing read error. The chain couples TRBV28 to TRBJ1-1; D gene unclear. The CDR3 is 13 amino acids. Trimming took 6 bases from V and 0 from J, leaving 8 bases between them. Germline loops: CDR1 MDHEN, CDR2 SYDVKM. The CDR3 coding sequence is TGTGCCAGCAGCACGACACTGAACACTGAAGCTTTCTTT. It specifies CASSTTLNTEAFF.

This clonotype showed up many times. The chain has TRBV7-6 and TRBJ2-6; D gene ambiguous. Germline CDR1 and CDR2: SGHVS and FNYEAQ. The V and J ends lost 5 bases and 0 bases respectively, with 11 bases between them. This CDR3 is built from 16 residues. For the CDR3, the DNA is TGTGCCAGCAGCGCCAGGCTATTCTCTGGGGCCAACGTCCTGACTTTC. Protein product: CASSARLFSGANVLTF.

The rearrangement joins TRBV2 to TRBJ2-1; D remains ambiguous. The germline V gene has CDR1 SNHLY and CDR2 FYNNEI. The CDR3 contains 10 residues. V was cut by 7 bases and J by 10 bases, with 8 bases left in between. CDR3 nucleotide sequence: TGTGCCAGCATTGACGGAGAGCAGTTCTTC. As protein: CASIDGEQFF.

This clonotype was recorded at least ten times. This chain links TRBV7-6 with TRBJ2-7; D is perhaps TRBD2 (6 bases). Looked up from germline, CDR1 is SGHVS and CDR2 is FNYEAQ. This CDR3 contains 15 residues. V lost 2 bases, J lost 3 bases, and 14 bases lay in between. As DNA, the CDR3 is TGTGCCAGCAGCTTATCGGGGGTCGCGTACTACGAGCAGTACTTC. Translating it yields CASSLSGVAYYEQYF.

This clonotype was picked up a small number of times. This chain links TRBV5-6 with TRBJ1-2; no clear D. CDR3 size: 13 residues. From germline, CDR1 is SGHDT and CDR2 YYEEEE. V lost 4 bases to trimming and J lost 4 bases, with 11 bases between them. CDR3 in amino acids: CASSDPDTYGYTF. The CDR3 DNA sequence: TGTGCCAGCAGCGACCCAGATACCTATGGCTACACCTTC.

The rearrangement links TRBV4-2 to TRBJ2-3, with a possible D match to TRBD2 (6 bases). V was pared by 4 bases and J by 1 base, with 15 bases between. Germline CDR1 is LGHNA and CDR2 is YNFKEQ. This CDR3 region has 16 residues. CDR3 region: CASSPHFTGGTDTQYF. The DNA for the CDR3 is TGTGCCAGCAGCCCCCATTTTACGGGAGGCACAGATACGCAGTATTTT.

This clonotype was seen ten or more times. The CDR3, as DNA: TGTGCCAGCAGCACTCTTGGTGGGCGGAGGAACACTGAAGCTTTCTTT. Amino acids: CASSTLGGRRNTEAFF. The rearrangement joins TRBV7-9 to TRBJ1-1; unclear D gene. Between the trimmed V and J ends, which lost 5 bases and 1 base, there was a span of 17 bases. The CDR3 is 16 amino acids. The germline V gene has CDR1 SEHNR and CDR2 FQNEAQ (reference sequence).